The T cell receptor beta chain described here comes from a study of CD8 T cells in ankylosing spondylitis. There are a few counts of this clonotype. Trimming stripped 2 bases from V and 0 bases from J, with 23 bases between. CDR3 length: 19 amino acids. Germline V lookup: CDR1 DFQATT, CDR2 SNEGSKA (reference sequence). The authors made TCR beta libraries by quantitative 5'-RACE with molecular barcodes. TCRdb used MiXCR to reprocess the 5' RACE reads, holding one entry per CDR3 protein. This sample carries about 300,000 distinct CDR3 sequences, roughly 20% of them seen once, and the ten largest clones take 3% to 4%.

The origin of this receptor is a female donor with ankylosing spondylitis or in good health (not recorded which). The sample comprised blood, either unsorted or a sorted T cell fraction (not recorded which). V gene TRBV20-1 combines with J gene TRBJ2-4; possibly TRBD2 for D (5 bases). CDR3 DNA sequence: TGCAGTGCTAGATTCCCGGTACGGGGTTCCGATTTAGCCAAAAACATTCAGTACTTC. Translation: CSARFPVRGSDLAKNIQYF.